This TCR beta chain comes out of a study of T cells after yellow fever vaccination. Background on the study: Preparing low-cell-number fractions relied on SMART-Seq v4 Ultra Low Input. Notes on the study in general: There was a small share of clonotypes that showed up in both the CD4 and CD8 compartments. When the response was secondary, it was weaker but reached its peak faster, day 5 versus 15.

V lost 0 bases to trimming and J lost 4 bases; unmatched junction nucleotides: 3. The CDR3 has 14 amino acids. Germline CDR1 reads DFQATT; CDR2 reads SNEGSKA (reference sequence). Universal primer sites and UMIs were introduced during 5'RACE template-switching synthesis of TCR cDNA. A single record per CDR3 protein comes from TCRdb applying MiXCR to the 5' RACE reads. In the table there are some 240,000 distinct CDR3 sequences, more than 3.5% of which are singletons. This clonotype was counted at least ten times. Its specificity is not known. The sequence was collected from a young man who received the YFV17D yellow fever vaccine. This chain connects TRBV20-1 to TRBJ2-7, with TRBD1 matching over 10 bases. Specimen: PBMCs, collected 15 days after the yellow fever booster vaccination. This CDR3 reads CSAREDRGPYEQYF. The CDR3 DNA reads as TGCAGTGCTAGAGAAGACAGGGGGCCTTACGAGCAGTACTTC.